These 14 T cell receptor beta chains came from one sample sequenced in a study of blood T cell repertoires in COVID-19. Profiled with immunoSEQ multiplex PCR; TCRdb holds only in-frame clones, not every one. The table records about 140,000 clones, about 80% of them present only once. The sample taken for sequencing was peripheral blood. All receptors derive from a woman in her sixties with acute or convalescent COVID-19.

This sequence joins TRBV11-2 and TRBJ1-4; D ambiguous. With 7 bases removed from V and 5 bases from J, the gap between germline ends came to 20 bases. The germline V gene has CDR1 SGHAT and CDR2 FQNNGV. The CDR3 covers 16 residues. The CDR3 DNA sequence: TGTGCCAGCACACACCTGGGAGGAGGGTCGAATGAAAAACTGTTTTTT. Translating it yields CASTHLGGGSNEKLFF.

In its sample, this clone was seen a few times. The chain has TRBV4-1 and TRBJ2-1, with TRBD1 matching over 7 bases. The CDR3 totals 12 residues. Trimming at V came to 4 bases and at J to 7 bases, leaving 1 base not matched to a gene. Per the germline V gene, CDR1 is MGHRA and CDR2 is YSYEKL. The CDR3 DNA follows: TGCGCCAGCAGCCGGACAGGAAATGAGCAGTTCTTC. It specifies CASSRTGNEQFF.

This CDR3 reads CSVGDWGTGVLGYTF. CDR3 nucleotide sequence: TGCAGCGTTGGAGATTGGGGAACAGGGGTCCTTGGCTACACCTTC. The chain uses TRBV29-1 and TRBJ1-2; 7 bases map to TRBD1. The ends lost 4 bases at V and 7 bases at J; junction bases unmatched: 15. The CDR3 loop spans 15 amino acids. CDR1 SQVTM and CDR2 ANQGSEA come from the germline V gene.

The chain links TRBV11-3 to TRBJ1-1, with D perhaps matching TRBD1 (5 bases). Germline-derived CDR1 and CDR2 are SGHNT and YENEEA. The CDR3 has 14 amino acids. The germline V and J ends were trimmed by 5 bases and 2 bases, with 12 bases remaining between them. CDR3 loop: CASSARQTNTEAFF. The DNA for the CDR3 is TGTGCCAGCAGCGCCCGACAGACTAACACTGAAGCTTTCTTT.

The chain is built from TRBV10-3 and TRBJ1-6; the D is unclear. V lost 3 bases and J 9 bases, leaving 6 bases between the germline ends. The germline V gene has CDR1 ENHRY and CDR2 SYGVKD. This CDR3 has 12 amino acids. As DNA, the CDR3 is TGTGCCATCAGTGACCTTGTTTCACCCCTCCACTTT. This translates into CAISDLVSPLHF.

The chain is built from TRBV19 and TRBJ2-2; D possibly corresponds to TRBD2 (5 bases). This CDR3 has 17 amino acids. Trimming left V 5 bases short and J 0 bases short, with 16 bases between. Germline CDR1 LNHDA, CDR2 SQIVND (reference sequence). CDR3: CASSPDPGMPNTGELFF. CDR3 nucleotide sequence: TGTGCCAGTAGTCCCGACCCCGGGATGCCGAACACCGGGGAGCTGTTTTTT.

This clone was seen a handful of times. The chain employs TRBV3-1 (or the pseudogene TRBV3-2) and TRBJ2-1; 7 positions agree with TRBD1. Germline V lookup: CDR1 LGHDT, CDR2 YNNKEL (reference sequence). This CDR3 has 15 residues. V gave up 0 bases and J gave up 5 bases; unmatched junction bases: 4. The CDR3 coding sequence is TGTGCCAGCAGCCAAGACCCGGGACAGAACAATGAGCAGTTCTTC. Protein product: CASSQDPGQNNEQFF.

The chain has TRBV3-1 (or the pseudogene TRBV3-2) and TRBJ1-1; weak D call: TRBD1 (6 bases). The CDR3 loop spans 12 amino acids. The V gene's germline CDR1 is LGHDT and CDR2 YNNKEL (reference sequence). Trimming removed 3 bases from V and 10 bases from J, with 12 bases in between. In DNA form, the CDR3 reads TGTGCCAGCAGCCAGTCACAGGGAGCAGCTTTCTTT. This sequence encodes CASSQSQGAAFF.

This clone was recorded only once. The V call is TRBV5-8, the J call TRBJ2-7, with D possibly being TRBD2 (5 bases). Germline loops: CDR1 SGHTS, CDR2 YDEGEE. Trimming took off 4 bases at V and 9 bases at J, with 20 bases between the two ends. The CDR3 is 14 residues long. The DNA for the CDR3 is TGTGCCAGCAGCCAAACGGACTTCCCGGGCGGGCAGTACTTC. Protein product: CASSQTDFPGGQYF.

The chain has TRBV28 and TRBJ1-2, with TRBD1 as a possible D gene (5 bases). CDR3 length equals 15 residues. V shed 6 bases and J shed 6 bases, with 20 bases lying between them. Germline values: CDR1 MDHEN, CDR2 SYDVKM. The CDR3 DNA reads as TGTGCCAGCAGGGGGACTACCCGGAAAACTAATGGCTACACCTTC. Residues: CASRGTTRKTNGYTF.

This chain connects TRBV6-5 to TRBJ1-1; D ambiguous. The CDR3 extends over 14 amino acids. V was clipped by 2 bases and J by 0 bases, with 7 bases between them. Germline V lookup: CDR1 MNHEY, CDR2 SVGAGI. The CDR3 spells CASSYEQMNTEAFF. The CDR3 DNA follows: TGTGCCAGCAGTTACGAACAAATGAACACTGAAGCTTTCTTT.

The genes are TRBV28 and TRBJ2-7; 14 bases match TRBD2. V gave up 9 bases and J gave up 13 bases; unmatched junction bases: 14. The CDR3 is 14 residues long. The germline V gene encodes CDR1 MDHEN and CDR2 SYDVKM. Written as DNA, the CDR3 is TGTGCCAGTATATCCACCGGGACTAGCGGGAGTGAATACTTC. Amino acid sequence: CASISTGTSGSEYF. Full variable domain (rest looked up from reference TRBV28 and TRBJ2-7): DVKVTQSSRYLVKRTGEKVFLECVQDMDHENMFWYRQDPGLGLRLIYFSYDVKMKEKGDIPEGYSVSREKKERFSLILESASTNQTSMYLCASISTGTSGSEYFGPGTRLTVT.

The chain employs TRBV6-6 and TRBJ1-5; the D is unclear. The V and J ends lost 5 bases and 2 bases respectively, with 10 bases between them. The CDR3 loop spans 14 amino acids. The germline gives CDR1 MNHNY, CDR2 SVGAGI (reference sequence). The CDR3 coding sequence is TGTGCCAGCAGTACCGACAATGGCAATCAGCCCCAGCATTTT. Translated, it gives CASSTDNGNQPQHF.

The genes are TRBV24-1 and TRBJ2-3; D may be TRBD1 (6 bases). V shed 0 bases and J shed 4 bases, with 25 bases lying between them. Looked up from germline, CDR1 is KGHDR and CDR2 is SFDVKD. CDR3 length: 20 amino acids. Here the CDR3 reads CATSDLKSGESTLQADTQYF. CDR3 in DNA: TGTGCCACCAGTGATTTGAAATCAGGGGAGTCCACTTTACAGGCAGATACGCAGTATTTT.